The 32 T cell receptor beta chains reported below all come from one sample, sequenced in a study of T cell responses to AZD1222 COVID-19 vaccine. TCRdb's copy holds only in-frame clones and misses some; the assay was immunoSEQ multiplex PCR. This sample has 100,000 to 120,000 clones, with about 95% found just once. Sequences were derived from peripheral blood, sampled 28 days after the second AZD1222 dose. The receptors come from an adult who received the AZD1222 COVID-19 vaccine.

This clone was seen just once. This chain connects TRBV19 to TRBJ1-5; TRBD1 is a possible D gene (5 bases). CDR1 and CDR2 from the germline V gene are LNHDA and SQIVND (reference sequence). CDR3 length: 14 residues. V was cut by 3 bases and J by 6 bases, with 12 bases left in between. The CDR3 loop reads CASSIQERGQPQHF. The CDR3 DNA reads TGTGCCAGTAGTATCCAGGAAAGGGGTCAGCCCCAGCATTTT. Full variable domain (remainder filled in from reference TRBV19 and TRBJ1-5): DGGITQSPKYLFRKEGQNVTLSCEQNLNHDAMYWYRQDPGQGLRLIYYSQIVNDFQKGDIAEGYSVSREKKESFPLTVTSAQKNPTAFYLCASSIQERGQPQHFGDGTRLSIL.

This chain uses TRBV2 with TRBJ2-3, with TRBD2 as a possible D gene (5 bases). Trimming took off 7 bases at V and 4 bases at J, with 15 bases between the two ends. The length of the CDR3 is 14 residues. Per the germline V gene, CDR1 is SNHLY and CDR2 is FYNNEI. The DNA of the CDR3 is TGTGCCAGCATTAGAGGGCCCCCCCCAGATACGCAGTATTTT. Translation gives CASIRGPPPDTQYF.

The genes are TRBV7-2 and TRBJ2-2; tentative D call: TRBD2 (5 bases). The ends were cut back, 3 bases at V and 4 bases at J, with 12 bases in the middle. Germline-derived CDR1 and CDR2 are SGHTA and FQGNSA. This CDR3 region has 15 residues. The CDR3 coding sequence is TGTGCCAGCAGCTTCCGCACCCGGGGCACCGGGGAGCTGTTTTTT. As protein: CASSFRTRGTGELFF.

The CDR3 is CASSFGREQYF. In nucleotides, the CDR3 is TGCGCCAGCAGCTTCGGAAGGGAGCAGTACTTC. The chain employs TRBV5-1 and TRBJ2-7, with D unresolved. V was clipped by 2 bases and J by 7 bases, with 7 bases between them. Germline CDR1 is SGHRS and CDR2 is YFSETQ. The CDR3 runs to 11 residues.

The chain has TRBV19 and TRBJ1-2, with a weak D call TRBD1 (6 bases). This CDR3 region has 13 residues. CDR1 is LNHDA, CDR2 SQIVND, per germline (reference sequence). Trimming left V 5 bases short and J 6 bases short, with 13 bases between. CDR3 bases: TGTGCCAGTAGTGTAGGGGGACTTAATGGCTACACCTTC. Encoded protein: CASSVGGLNGYTF.

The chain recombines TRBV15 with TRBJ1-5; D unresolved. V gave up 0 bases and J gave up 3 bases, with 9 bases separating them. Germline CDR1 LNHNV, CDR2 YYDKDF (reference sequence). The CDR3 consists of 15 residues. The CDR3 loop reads CATSRDSTPNQPQHF. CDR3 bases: TGTGCCACCAGCAGAGATAGTACACCCAATCAGCCCCAGCATTTT.

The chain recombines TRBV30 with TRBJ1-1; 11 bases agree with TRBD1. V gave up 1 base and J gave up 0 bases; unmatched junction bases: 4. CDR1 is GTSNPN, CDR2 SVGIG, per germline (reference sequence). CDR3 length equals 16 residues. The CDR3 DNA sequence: TGTGCCTGGAGTGCCCCGGGACAGGGGGTGAACACTGAAGCTTTCTTT. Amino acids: CAWSAPGQGVNTEAFF.

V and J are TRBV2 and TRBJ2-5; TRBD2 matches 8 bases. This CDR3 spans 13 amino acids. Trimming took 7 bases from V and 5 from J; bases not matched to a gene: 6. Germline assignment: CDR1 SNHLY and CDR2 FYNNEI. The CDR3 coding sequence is TGTGCCAGCACTACATCGGGGGGGGAGACCCAGTACTTC. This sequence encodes CASTTSGGETQYF.

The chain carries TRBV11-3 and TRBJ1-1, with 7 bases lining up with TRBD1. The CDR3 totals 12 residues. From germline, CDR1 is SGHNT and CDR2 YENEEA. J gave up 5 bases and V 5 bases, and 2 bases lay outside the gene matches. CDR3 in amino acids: CASSPGQTEAFF. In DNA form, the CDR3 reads TGTGCCAGCAGCCCGGGACAGACTGAAGCTTTCTTT.

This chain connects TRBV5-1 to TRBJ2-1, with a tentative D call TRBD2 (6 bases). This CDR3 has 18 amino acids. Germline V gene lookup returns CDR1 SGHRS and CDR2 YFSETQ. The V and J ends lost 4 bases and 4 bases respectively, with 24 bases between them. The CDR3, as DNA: TGCGCCAGCAGCCTCCCATCCAAACTAGCCCCGACATACAATGAGCAGTTCTTC. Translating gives CASSLPSKLAPTYNEQFF.

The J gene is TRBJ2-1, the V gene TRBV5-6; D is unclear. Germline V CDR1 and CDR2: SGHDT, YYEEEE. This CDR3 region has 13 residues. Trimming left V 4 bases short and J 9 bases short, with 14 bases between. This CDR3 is CASSRLVEGEQFF. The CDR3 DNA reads TGTGCCAGCAGCCGCCTGGTTGAAGGTGAGCAGTTCTTC.

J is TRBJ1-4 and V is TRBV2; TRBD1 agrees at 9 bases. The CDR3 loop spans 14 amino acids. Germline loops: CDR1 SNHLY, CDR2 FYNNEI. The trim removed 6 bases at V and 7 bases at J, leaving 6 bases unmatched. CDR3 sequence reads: CASRRDRVIEKLFF. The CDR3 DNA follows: TGTGCCAGCAGGAGGGACAGGGTTATTGAAAAACTGTTTTTT.

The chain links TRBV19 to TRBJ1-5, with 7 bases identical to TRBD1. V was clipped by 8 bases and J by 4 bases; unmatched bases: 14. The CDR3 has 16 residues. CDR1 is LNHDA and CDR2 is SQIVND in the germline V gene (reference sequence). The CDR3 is CASRAFLGTENQPQHF. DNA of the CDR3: TGTGCCAGTCGGGCCTTCCTTGGGACAGAGAATCAGCCCCAGCATTTT.

The CDR3 region is CASSQAGLDQPQHF. Here the CDR3 DNA reads TGTGCCAGCAGCCAAGCAGGGTTGGACCAGCCCCAGCATTTT. The chain has TRBV3-1 (or the pseudogene TRBV3-2) and TRBJ1-5, with D possibly matching TRBD1 (5 bases). Germline V CDR1 and CDR2: LGHDT, YNNKEL (reference sequence). The CDR3 contains 14 residues. V was clipped by 1 base and J by 7 bases, with 11 bases between them.

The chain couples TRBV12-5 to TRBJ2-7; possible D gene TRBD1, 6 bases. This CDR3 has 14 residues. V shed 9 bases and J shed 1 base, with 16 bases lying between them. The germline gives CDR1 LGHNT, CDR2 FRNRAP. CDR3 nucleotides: TGTGCTAGCAGCAACAGGGAACTTTCCTACGAGCAGTACTTC. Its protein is CASSNRELSYEQYF.

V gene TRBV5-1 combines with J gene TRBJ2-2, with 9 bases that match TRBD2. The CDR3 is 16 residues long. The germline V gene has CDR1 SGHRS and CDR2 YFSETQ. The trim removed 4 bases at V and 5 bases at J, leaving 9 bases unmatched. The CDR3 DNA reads TGCGCCAGCAGCAAACCTCTGGCGGGAGGGACCGGGGAGCTGTTTTTT. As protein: CASSKPLAGGTGELFF.

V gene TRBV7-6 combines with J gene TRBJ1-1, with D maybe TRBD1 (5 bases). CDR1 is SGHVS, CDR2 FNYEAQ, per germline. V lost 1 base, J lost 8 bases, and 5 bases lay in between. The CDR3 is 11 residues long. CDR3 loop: CASSLGTEAFF. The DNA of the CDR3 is TGTGCCAGCAGCTTAGGGACAGAAGCTTTCTTT.

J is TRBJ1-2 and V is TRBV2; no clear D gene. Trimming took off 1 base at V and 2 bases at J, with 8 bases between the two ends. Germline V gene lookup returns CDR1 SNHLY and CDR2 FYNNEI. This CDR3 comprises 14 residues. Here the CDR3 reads CASSEGTLNYGYTF. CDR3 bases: TGTGCCAGCAGTGAAGGCACCCTCAACTATGGCTACACCTTC.

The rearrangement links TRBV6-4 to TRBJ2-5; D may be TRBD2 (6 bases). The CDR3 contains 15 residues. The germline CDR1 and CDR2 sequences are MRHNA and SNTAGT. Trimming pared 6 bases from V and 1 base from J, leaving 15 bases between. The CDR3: CASSDHAGPQETQYF. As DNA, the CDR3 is TGTGCCAGCAGCGACCACGCGGGACCCCAAGAGACCCAGTACTTC.

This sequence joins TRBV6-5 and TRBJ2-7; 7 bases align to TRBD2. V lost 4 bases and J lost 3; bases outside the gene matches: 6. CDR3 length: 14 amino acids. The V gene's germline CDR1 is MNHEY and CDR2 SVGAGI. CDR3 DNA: TGTGCCAGCAGTTTCGGGACTAACTTCTACGAGCAGTACTTC. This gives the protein CASSFGTNFYEQYF.

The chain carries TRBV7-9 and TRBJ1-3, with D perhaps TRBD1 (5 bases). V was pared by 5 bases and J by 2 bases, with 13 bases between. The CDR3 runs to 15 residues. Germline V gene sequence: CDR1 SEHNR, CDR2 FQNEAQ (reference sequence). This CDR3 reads CASSLGELTGNTIYF. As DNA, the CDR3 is TGTGCCAGCAGCCTAGGGGAATTGACTGGAAACACCATATATTTT.

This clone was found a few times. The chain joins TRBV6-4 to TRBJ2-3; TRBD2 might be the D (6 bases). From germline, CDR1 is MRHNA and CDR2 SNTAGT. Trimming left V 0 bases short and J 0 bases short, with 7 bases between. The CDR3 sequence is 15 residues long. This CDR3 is CASSDSGGSTDTQYF. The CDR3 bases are TGTGCCAGCAGTGACTCCGGGGGTAGCACAGATACGCAGTATTTT.

The CDR3 region is CASSLPQGSGPDTEAFF. CDR3 coding DNA: TGTGCCAGCAGTTTACCTCAGGGGTCGGGGCCCGACACTGAAGCTTTCTTT. The gene calls are TRBV28 and TRBJ1-1; maybe TRBD1 (6 bases). CDR1 is MDHEN, CDR2 SYDVKM, per germline. The CDR3 sequence is 17 residues long. The V gene lost 2 bases and the J gene lost 3 bases, with 19 bases spanning the gap.

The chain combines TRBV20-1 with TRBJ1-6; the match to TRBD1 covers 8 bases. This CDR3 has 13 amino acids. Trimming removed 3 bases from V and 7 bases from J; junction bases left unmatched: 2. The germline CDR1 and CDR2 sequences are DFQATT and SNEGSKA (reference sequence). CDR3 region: CSASRQGNSPLHF. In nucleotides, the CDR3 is TGCAGTGCTAGTAGACAGGGGAATTCACCCCTCCACTTT.

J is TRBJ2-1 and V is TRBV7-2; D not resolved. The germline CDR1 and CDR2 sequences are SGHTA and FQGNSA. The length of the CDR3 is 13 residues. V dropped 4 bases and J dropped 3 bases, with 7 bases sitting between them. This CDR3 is CASSSTLYNEQFF. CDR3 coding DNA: TGTGCCAGCAGCTCCACTCTCTACAATGAGCAGTTCTTC. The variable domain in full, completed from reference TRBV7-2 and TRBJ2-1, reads GAGVSQSPSNKVTEKGKDVELRCDPISGHTALYWYRQSLGQGLEFLIYFQGNSAPDKSGLPSDRFSAERTGGSVSTLTIQRTQQEDSAVYLCASSSTLYNEQFFGPGTRLTVL.

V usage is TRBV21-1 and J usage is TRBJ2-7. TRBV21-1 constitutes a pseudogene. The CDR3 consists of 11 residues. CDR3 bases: TGTGCCAGCAGCATGTTGGACCAGCAGTACTTC. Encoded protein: CASSMLDQQYF.

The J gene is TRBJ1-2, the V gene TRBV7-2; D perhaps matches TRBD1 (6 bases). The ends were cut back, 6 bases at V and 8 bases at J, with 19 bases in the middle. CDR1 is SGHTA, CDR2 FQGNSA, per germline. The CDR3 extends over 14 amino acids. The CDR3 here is CASRPDSGASGYTF. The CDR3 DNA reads TGTGCCAGCAGGCCGGACAGTGGTGCATCGGGCTACACCTTC.

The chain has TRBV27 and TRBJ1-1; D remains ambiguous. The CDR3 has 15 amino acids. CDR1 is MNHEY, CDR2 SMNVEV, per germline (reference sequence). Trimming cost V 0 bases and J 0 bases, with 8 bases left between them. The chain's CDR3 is CASSLSPGLNTEAFF. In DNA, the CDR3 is TGTGCCAGCAGTTTATCCCCAGGCCTGAACACTGAAGCTTTCTTT.

CDR3 in amino acids: CASSLGDRRASDTQYF. The CDR3 nucleotides read TGTGCCAGCAGCTTAGGCGACCGGCGTGCCTCAGATACGCAGTATTTT. This chain links TRBV7-9 with TRBJ2-3, with D hard to call. Between the trimmed V and J ends, which lost 1 base and 4 bases, there was a span of 15 bases. The CDR3 is 16 residues long. Germline CDR1 is SEHNR and CDR2 is FQNEAQ (reference sequence).

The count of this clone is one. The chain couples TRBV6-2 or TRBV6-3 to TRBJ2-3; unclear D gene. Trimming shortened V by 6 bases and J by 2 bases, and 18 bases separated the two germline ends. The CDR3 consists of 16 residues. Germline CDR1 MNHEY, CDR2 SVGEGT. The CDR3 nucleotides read TGTGCCAGCAGGCCTCTCTCGGACCACCTCACAGATACGCAGTATTTT. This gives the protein CASRPLSDHLTDTQYF.

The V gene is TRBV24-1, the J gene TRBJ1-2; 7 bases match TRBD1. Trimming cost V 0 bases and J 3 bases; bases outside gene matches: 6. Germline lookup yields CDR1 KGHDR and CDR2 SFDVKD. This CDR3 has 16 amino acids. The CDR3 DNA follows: TGTGCCACCAGTGATTTGAGGGACAGTTTTTACTATGGCTACACCTTC. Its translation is CATSDLRDSFYYGYTF.

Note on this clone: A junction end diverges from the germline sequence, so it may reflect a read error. The CDR3 DNA reads TGTGCCAGCTCACCAAGGAACCATGAGACCCAGTACTTC. Protein sequence: CASSPRNHETQYF. The V gene is TRBV18, the J gene TRBJ2-5; D uncertain. Looked up from germline, CDR1 is KGHSH and CDR2 is LQKENI. The CDR3 has 13 residues.